One and the same sample provided the 32 T cell receptor beta chains below, sequenced in a study of T cells in women clearing cervical HPV infection. TCRdb keeps only in-frame clones here, not all; method: immunoSEQ multiplex PCR. In total, the table holds tens of thousands of clones. Specimen: blood buffy coat. The source is a woman aged 18 to 75 with a cervical HPV16 infection that either progressed to CIN3+ or cleared (not recorded which).

Points on this clone: The CDR3 is cut off 3 residues early in the read; its end comes from the germline J gene. V usage is TRBV11-2 and J usage is TRBJ2-7, with 11 bases lining up with TRBD2. The CDR3 has 14 amino acids. The germline CDR1 and CDR2 sequences are SGHAT and FQNNGV. V lost 6 bases, J lost 4 bases, and 5 bases stayed unmatched. CDR3 sequence reads: CASSHGLAGYEQYF. The CDR3 DNA, read in part, is TGTGCCAGCAGTCACGGACTAGCGGGTTACGAG.

Concerning this clone itself: The read ends 3 residues shy of where the CDR3 ends; the end is completed using the germline J gene. The chain is built from TRBV19 and TRBJ2-1; 9 positions agree with TRBD2. Germline CDR1 is LNHDA and CDR2 is SQIVND (reference sequence). Trimming removed 3 bases from V and 8 bases from J; junction bases left unmatched: 8. The CDR3 is made up of 15 amino acids. The covered CDR3 bases are TGTGCCAGTAGTATCACTGCGGGGGGGGCCGATGAG. This translates into CASSITAGGADE. In full, the CDR3 reads CASSITAGGADEQFF.

A word on this clone: The read stops 3 residues short of the end of the CDR3; the missing end is completed from the germline J gene. V is TRBV18 and J is TRBJ2-2; 7 nucleotides line up with TRBD1. V shed 3 bases, J shed 1 base, and the junction held 2 bases outside the gene matches. Germline V lookup: CDR1 KGHSH, CDR2 LQKENI. The CDR3 runs 15 residues. The DNA read from the CDR3 is TGTGCCAGCTCACCCGGGACAGTGAACACCGGGGAG. This encodes CASSPGTVNTGE. The CDR3 reads in full as CASSPGTVNTGELFF.

Worth noting for this clone: Sequencing ends 3 residues short of the CDR3 end; the germline J gene provides the rest. The chain employs TRBV19 and TRBJ1-2, with D tentatively TRBD1 (5 bases). The germline gives CDR1 LNHDA, CDR2 SQIVND (reference sequence). V was clipped by 5 bases and J by 4 bases, with 11 bases between them. The CDR3 has 13 residues. The covered CDR3 bases are TGTGCCAGTAGTTACAGGAGTGGCTATGGC. Its translation: CASSYRSGYG. The whole CDR3 protein is CASSYRSGYGYTF.

Remarks on this clone: The read is 3 residues too short to cover the CDR3 end, so that end is filled in from the germline J gene. The V gene is TRBV5-6, the J gene TRBJ2-3; TRBD2 matches at 7 bases. The CDR3 is 15 amino acids. Germline V gene data show CDR1 as SGHDT and CDR2 as YYEEEE. The trim removed 0 bases at V and 3 bases at J, leaving 4 bases unmatched. The CDR3 reads CASSLEGGGTDTQYF. The CDR3 bases that were read are TGTGCCAGCAGCTTGGAGGGCGGGGGAACAGATACG.

On this clone itself: The read is 3 residues too short to cover the CDR3 end, so that end is filled in from the germline J gene. The chain employs TRBV19 and TRBJ2-3; 15 nucleotides align to TRBD2. Germline CDR1 reads LNHDA; CDR2 reads SQIVND (reference sequence). CDR3 length: 14 amino acids. This CDR3 reads CASGLAGGLETQYF. CDR3 bases read: TGTGCCAGTGGACTAGCGGGAGGGTTGGAGACG.

About this clone: The missing CDR3 end, 3 residues past where the read stops, is filled in from the germline J gene. The rearrangement links TRBV20-1 to TRBJ1-6, with 7 bases that match TRBD1. The germline V gene encodes CDR1 DFQATT and CDR2 SNEGSKA (reference sequence). J was trimmed by 7 bases and V by 0 bases; bases with no gene match: 12. The CDR3 extends over 17 amino acids. CDR3 DNA, as far as it was read: TGCAGTGCTAGAGATTACAGACAGGGAAGCAACAATTCACCC. It translates to CSARDYRQGSNNSP. The whole CDR3 region reads CSARDYRQGSNNSPLHF.

CDR3 protein: CASSSWTGVGQYF. The sequenced CDR3 bases are TGTGCCAGCAGCTCCTGGACAGGGGTTGGT. V and J are TRBV7-2 and TRBJ2-4, with TRBD1 matching over 9 bases. The CDR3 extends 3 residues past the end of the read, so its final part is completed from the germline J gene. Germline V gene sequence: CDR1 SGHTA, CDR2 FQGNSA. CDR3 length: 13 residues.

About this clone: The missing CDR3 end, 3 residues past where the read stops, is filled in from the germline J gene. The rearrangement uses TRBV5-6 and TRBJ1-4; 8 positions match TRBD1. The CDR3 is 14 residues long. Unmatched junction bases numbered 6, after V lost 4 bases and J lost 7 bases. Germline values: CDR1 SGHDT, CDR2 YYEEEE. Incomplete CDR3 DNA: TGTGCCAGCAGCAAGGAGACAGGGGTTGAAAAA. Translating gives CASSKETGVEK. The CDR3 in its entirety is CASSKETGVEKLFF.

Notes on this clone: From the germline J gene comes the end of the CDR3, since the read stops 3 residues before it. The J gene is TRBJ1-1, the V gene TRBV7-8; weak D call: TRBD1 (5 bases). The CDR3 is made up of 14 amino acids. The germline V gene has CDR1 SGHVS and CDR2 FQNEAQ. V was pared by 2 bases and J by 3 bases, with 10 bases between. CDR3 bases read: TGTGCCAGCAGCTTATGGCAGGGAGACACTGAA. This codes for CASSLWQGDTE. The entire CDR3 is CASSLWQGDTEAFF.

This clone is called medium-sized based on its frequency. The CDR3 end falls 3 residues outside the read, so it is completed with the germline J gene. The sample holds other DNA sequences that translate to the same CDR3. This chain links TRBV29-1 with TRBJ1-1; 8 bases match TRBD1. V was clipped by 6 bases and J by 1 base; unmatched bases: 4. The CDR3 length is 13 residues. The germline gives CDR1 SQVTM, CDR2 ANQGSEA. This CDR3 reads CSVDRGGNTEAFF. The sequenced CDR3 bases are TGCAGCGTCGACAGGGGAGGGAACACTGAA.

Comments on this clone: The read finishes 3 residues shy of the CDR3 end, and the germline J gene is used to complete it. The V gene is TRBV7-9, the J gene TRBJ2-6; D is possibly TRBD2 (6 bases). Germline V gene data show CDR1 as SEHNR and CDR2 as FQNEAQ (reference sequence). CDR3 size: 15 residues. CDR3 loop: CASSLAAGFEKLLTF. The sequenced part of the CDR3 DNA is TGTGCCAGCAGCTTAGCGGCGGGATTTGAAAAACTC.

Worth noting for this clone: Read coverage stops 3 residues before the CDR3 terminus; the germline J gene supplies the remainder. The chain employs TRBV19 and TRBJ2-3, with 11 bases matching TRBD1. This CDR3 is 15 amino acids long. CDR1 and CDR2 (germline): LNHDA, SQIVND (reference sequence). The DNA read from the CDR3 is TGTGCCAGTAGTGGGACAGGGGGTTTCGTGGAGACG. Translated, it gives CASSGTGGFVET. The complete CDR3 protein is CASSGTGGFVETQYF.

Notes on this clone: The read halts 3 residues ahead of the CDR3 end, with the missing end drawn from the germline J gene. The chain combines TRBV6-2 or TRBV6-3 with TRBJ1-4; 10 bases are a match to TRBD1. From germline, CDR1 is MNHEY and CDR2 SVGEGT. The CDR3 covers 17 residues. CDR3 region: CASSRQGALSGANVLFF. The CDR3 bases that were read are TGTGCCAGCAGCCGACAGGGGGCGCTTTCTGGGGCCAACGTA.

Notes on this clone: The CDR3 extends 3 residues past the end of the read, so its final part is completed from the germline J gene. The V gene is TRBV20-1, the J gene TRBJ1-2; tentatively, D is TRBD1 (6 bases). Germline CDR1 is DFQATT and CDR2 is SNEGSKA (reference sequence). This CDR3 contains 14 residues. The CDR3 bases that were read are TGCAGTGCTAGGCCCCCCGCAGGGGCGGAAGGC. Protein sequence: CSARPPAGAEG. The CDR3 as a whole reads CSARPPAGAEGYTF.

In the case of this clone: The CDR3 end falls 3 residues outside the read, so it is completed with the germline J gene. The genes are TRBV2 and TRBJ2-5; D perhaps matches TRBD2 (6 bases). Trimming took off 6 bases at V and 1 base at J, with 18 bases between the two ends. CDR1 and CDR2 (germline): SNHLY, FYNNEI. The CDR3 loop spans 16 amino acids. Incomplete CDR3 DNA: TGTGCCAGCAGCTCGCTAGCGAGTGCCGTCCAAGAGACC. It yields the protein CASSSLASAVQET. The CDR3 in full is CASSSLASAVQETQYF.

The CDR3: CASSDTVNTEAFF. CDR3 DNA (partial): TGTGCCAGCAGTGATACAGTGAACACTGAA. The V gene is TRBV2, the J gene TRBJ1-1, with unresolved D. The CDR3 is cut off 3 residues early in the read; its end comes from the germline J gene. V was trimmed by 3 bases and J by 0 bases, leaving 5 bases between them. CDR3 size: 13 residues. Germline V gives CDR1 SNHLY, CDR2 FYNNEI. Full variable domain (missing parts from reference TRBV2 and TRBJ1-1): EPEVTQTPSHQVTQMGQEVILRCVPISNHLYFYWYRQILGQKVEFLVSFYNNEISEKSEIFDDQFSVERPDGSNFTLKIRSTKLEDSAMYFCASSDTVNTEAFFGQGTRLTVV.

CDR3 DNA (partial): TGCAGCGTTCAGGGGGCCAGCAATCAGCCC. This encodes CSVQGASNQP. The full CDR3 protein is CSVQGASNQPQHF. The rearrangement links TRBV29-1 to TRBJ1-5, with TRBD1 matching over 8 bases. The read finishes 3 residues shy of the CDR3 end, and the germline J gene is used to complete it. V shed 5 bases, J shed 1 base, and the junction held 1 base outside the gene matches. Germline V gene data show CDR1 as SQVTM and CDR2 as ANQGSEA. The CDR3 length is 13 residues.

The CDR3 reads CASKGETDNTEAFF. Partial CDR3 DNA: TGTGCCAGCAAAGGGGAAACAGACAACACTGAA. V gene TRBV2 combines with J gene TRBJ1-1; weak D call: TRBD1 (5 bases). The read halts 3 residues ahead of the CDR3 end, with the missing end drawn from the germline J gene. There are 14 residues in the CDR3. Trimming pared 7 bases from V and 2 bases from J, leaving 14 bases between. Germline V gene lookup returns CDR1 SNHLY and CDR2 FYNNEI.

CDR3 DNA, as far as it was read: TGTGCCAGCAGGCCGGGACAGGGGAGCGGTCAGCCC. Residues: CASRPGQGSGQP. The CDR3 reads in full as CASRPGQGSGQPQHF. The chain is built from TRBV2 and TRBJ1-5; TRBD1 matches at 10 bases. The CDR3 goes on 3 residues after the read ends, and that part is filled in from the germline J gene. The CDR3 sequence is 15 residues long. Germline trimming cut 6 bases from V and 6 bases from J; bases unmatched to any gene: 8. Germline CDR1 SNHLY, CDR2 FYNNEI.

Of note for this clone: The observed sequence ends 3 residues before the CDR3 terminus, with the missing tail filled in from the germline J gene. V gene TRBV25-1 combines with J gene TRBJ1-4, with a possible D match to TRBD1 (6 bases). The CDR3 is 16 amino acids. Germline values: CDR1 MGHDK, CDR2 SYGVNS. Trimming shortened V by 2 bases and J by 0 bases, and 10 bases separated the two germline ends. This CDR3 reads CASSERKGATNEKLFF. The part of the CDR3 DNA that was read is TGTGCCAGCAGTGAACGAAAGGGGGCAACTAATGAAAAA.

Concerning this clone itself: The DNA ends 3 residues before the CDR3 does, and the rest of the CDR3 is filled in from the germline J gene. The V call is TRBV30, the J call TRBJ1-5; TRBD1 aligns across 12 bases. The germline CDR1 and CDR2 sequences are GTSNPN and SVGIG (reference sequence). The CDR3 runs to 15 residues. The V and J ends lost 3 bases and 7 bases, in that order; junction bases with no gene match: 7. The CDR3 region is CAWRIGTGGGQPQHF. The CDR3 bases that were read are TGTGCCTGGAGAATCGGGACAGGGGGCGGACAGCCC.

Remarks on this clone: Coverage ceases 3 residues before the CDR3 finishes, and the germline J gene fills in the end. The chain couples TRBV30 to TRBJ2-2, with no clear D. This CDR3 contains 16 residues. From germline, CDR1 is GTSNPN and CDR2 SVGIG (reference sequence). The CDR3 region is CAWSVVRYRINEKLFF. CDR3 DNA (partial): TGTGCCTGGAGTGTAGTGAGGTACAGAATTAATGAAAAG.

A word on this clone: The CDR3 end falls 3 residues outside the read, so it is completed with the germline J gene. The rearrangement links TRBV7-8 to TRBJ2-1; 13 nucleotides line up with TRBD2. There are 15 residues in the CDR3. Germline V gives CDR1 SGHVS, CDR2 FQNEAQ. Trimming cost V 1 base and J 9 bases; bases outside gene matches: 3. CDR3: CASSLELAGGREQFF. The CDR3 DNA, read in part, is TGTGCCAGCAGCTTAGAACTAGCGGGAGGGCGTGAG.

Notes on this clone: The read ends 3 residues early relative to the CDR3; the germline J gene fills the gap. The chain has TRBV5-6 and TRBJ2-3; D might be TRBD1 (5 bases). The germline gives CDR1 SGHDT, CDR2 YYEEEE. The CDR3 length is 13 residues. Incomplete CDR3 DNA: TGTGCCAGCAGCTCCATGGGGCAAGAGACG. Amino acid sequence: CASSSMGQET. The entire CDR3 is CASSSMGQETQYF.

In the case of this clone: The CDR3 end is not reached by the read, which stops 3 residues before it; the germline J gene fills it in. The genes are TRBV5-1 and TRBJ1-3; D is uncertain. The CDR3 extends over 14 amino acids. Germline V gene lookup returns CDR1 SGHRS and CDR2 YFSETQ. Trimming shortened V by 5 bases and J by 0 bases, and 9 bases separated the two germline ends. CDR3 bases read: TGCGCCAGCAGTCCACAGAGCTCTGGAAACACC. Translating it yields CASSPQSSGNT. The complete CDR3 reads CASSPQSSGNTIYF.

Note on this clone: The read comes to an end 3 residues before the CDR3 does, leaving the germline J gene to fill in the end. The V gene is TRBV4-1, the J gene TRBJ2-7, with D hard to call. The V and J ends lost 1 base and 0 bases respectively, with 10 bases between them. CDR3 length: 15 amino acids. Germline V gene lookup returns CDR1 MGHRA and CDR2 YSYEKL. CDR3 amino acids: CASSQVQQSSYEQYF. CDR3 DNA, as far as it was read: TGCGCCAGCAGCCAAGTACAGCAAAGCTCCTACGAG.

As for this clone: Read coverage stops 3 residues before the CDR3 terminus; the germline J gene supplies the remainder. The chain joins TRBV6-2 or TRBV6-3 to TRBJ2-5; 9 bases fit TRBD2. The CDR3 loop spans 15 amino acids. CDR1 and CDR2 (germline): MNHEY, SVGEGT. The V segment lost 5 bases and the J segment 3 bases; nucleotides outside the gene matches: 7. The chain's CDR3 is CASSTPLAGEETQYF. CDR3 DNA, as far as it was read: TGTGCCAGCAGTACCCCATTAGCGGGAGAAGAGACC.

Points on this clone: Sequencing ends 3 residues short of the CDR3 end; the germline J gene provides the rest. The chain links TRBV10-3 to TRBJ2-1, with TRBD1 identical over 7 bases. Germline V gene sequence: CDR1 ENHRY, CDR2 SYGVKD. The ends lost 8 bases at V and 5 bases at J; junction bases unmatched: 9. This CDR3 is 14 amino acids long. The CDR3 sequence: CAIGTRTGHNEQFF. CDR3 bases read: TGTGCCATCGGGACAAGGACAGGCCACAATGAG.

In regard to this clone: The read halts 3 residues ahead of the CDR3 end, with the missing end drawn from the germline J gene. This chain connects TRBV19 to TRBJ1-2, with no clear D. The CDR3 totals 15 residues. Germline loops: CDR1 LNHDA, CDR2 SQIVND (reference sequence). The CDR3 sequence: CASTPLAGSYNDYTF. Incomplete CDR3 DNA: TGTGCCAGTACTCCACTAGCGGGATCCTACAATGAC.

As for this clone: The CDR3 extends 3 residues past the end of the read, so its final part is completed from the germline J gene. The gene calls are TRBV7-3 and TRBJ2-1; tentatively, D is TRBD1 (6 bases). CDR1 and CDR2 from the germline V gene are SGHTA and FQGTGA. V was cut by 5 bases and J by 9 bases, with 14 bases left in between. The CDR3 is 13 amino acids. The CDR3 loop reads CASSPEGVGEQFF. Partial CDR3 DNA: TGTGCCAGCAGCCCCGAGGGGGTAGGTGAG. Variable domain in full (rest from reference TRBV7-3 and TRBJ2-1): GAGVSQTPSNKVTEKGKYVELRCDPISGHTALYWYRQSLGQGPEFLIYFQGTGAADDSGLPNDRFFAVRPEGSVSTLKIQRTERGDSAVYLCASSPEGVGEQFFGPGTRLTVL.

Details on this clone: The read is 3 residues too short to cover the CDR3 end, so that end is filled in from the germline J gene. This chain uses TRBV11-1 with TRBJ2-5; D is unclear. From germline, CDR1 is SGHAT and CDR2 FQDESV (reference sequence). V lost 1 base and J 1 base, leaving 7 bases between the germline ends. This CDR3 spans 14 amino acids. The CDR3 bases that were read are TGTGCCAGCAGCTTAGTTACGGGCCAAGAGACC. Translating gives CASSLVTGQET. The whole CDR3 region reads CASSLVTGQETQYF.